This T cell receptor beta chain is drawn from a study of T cell repertoires in cytomegalovirus infection. Study overall: Based on public TCR beta signatures, there were indications of CMV infection and of a matching HLA type.

The junction had 9 bases not matched to a gene; V was cut back by 5 bases and J by 8 bases. The CDR3 is 14 residues long. Germline V CDR1 and CDR2: SEHNR, FQNEAQ (reference sequence). Via MiXCR, TCRdb re-called the reads, giving one row per CDR3 protein. The sample yields some 320,000 distinct CDR3 sequences, about 29% seen once. This clonotype was counted only a few times. Its antigen is undetermined. Here the sequenced sample was cultured PBMCs, taken from culture after CMV antigen stimulation. The chain combines TRBV7-9 with TRBJ1-3; 7 bases match TRBD1. The clonotype comes from a human donor in good health (CMV status not recorded). Some clones in this sample may be carry-over from other donors' samples. The CDR3, as DNA: TGTGCCAGCAGCACCGGGACAGCGGTAGACACCATATATTTT. It encodes CASSTGTAVDTIYF. Complete variable domain (other parts from reference TRBV7-9 and TRBJ1-3): DTGVSQNPRHKITKRGQNVTFRCDPISEHNRLYWYRQTLGQGPEFLTYFQNEAQLEKSRLLSDRFSAERPKGSFSTLEIQRTEQGDSAMYLCASSTGTAVDTIYFGEGSWLTVV.